What follows describes a single TCR beta chain. Its antigen is still unknown. The TCRbeta library was prepared with unique molecular identifiers. TCRdb fed the PCR reads into MiXCR, producing one record per CDR3 protein. Among tens of thousands of distinct CDR3 sequences listed, around 18% were seen once. This specimen belongs to a study of T-cell reconstitution after alpha-beta-depleted transplantation in children. Findings of the study overall: From newly produced T cells came most of the T-cell counts and diversity one year after transplant.

V lost 2 bases, J lost 7 bases, and 11 bases lay in between. This CDR3 has 13 amino acids. Sample: PBMCs, mostly from graft donor cells, taken 360 days after TCRalphabeta/CD19-depleted stem cell transplant. The clonotype comes from a male patient between 2 and 10 years old who had a stem cell transplant for acute lymphoblastic leukemia, so the T cells may come from the graft donor. This chain joins TRBV12-3 or TRBV12-4 and TRBJ1-1; D unclear. The CDR3 region is CASSLTPVVEAFF. For the CDR3, the DNA is TGTGCCAGCAGTTTAACCCCCGTAGTTGAAGCTTTCTTT.